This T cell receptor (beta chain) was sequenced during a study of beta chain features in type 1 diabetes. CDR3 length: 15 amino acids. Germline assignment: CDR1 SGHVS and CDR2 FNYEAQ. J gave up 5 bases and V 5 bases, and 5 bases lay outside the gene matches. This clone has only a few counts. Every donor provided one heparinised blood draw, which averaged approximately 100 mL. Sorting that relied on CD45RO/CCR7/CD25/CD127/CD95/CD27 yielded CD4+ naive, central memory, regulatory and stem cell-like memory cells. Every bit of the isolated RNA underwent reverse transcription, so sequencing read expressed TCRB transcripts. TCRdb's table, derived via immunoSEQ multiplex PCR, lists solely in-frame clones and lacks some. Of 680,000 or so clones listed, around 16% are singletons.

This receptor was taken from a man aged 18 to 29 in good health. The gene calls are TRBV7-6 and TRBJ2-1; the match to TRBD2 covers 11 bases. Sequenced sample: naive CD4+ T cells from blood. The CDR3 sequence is CASSHGTSGDNEQFF. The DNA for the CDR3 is TGTGCCAGCAGCCACGGGACTAGCGGAGACAATGAGCAGTTCTTC.